Below are 11 T cell receptor beta chains sequenced from a single sample in a study of cytomegalovirus exposure and HLA in healthy donors. 13 Jbeta primers and 60 Vbeta primers were used for the PCR. The repertoire was sequenced with immunoSEQ multiplex PCR; TCRdb's copy has only in-frame clones and lacks some. The data contain about 130,000 clones, 60% to 80% of them singletons. Sequenced input: PBMCs. Receptors originate from a man aged 30 to 45 in good health and CMV-seronegative.

The V gene is TRBV28, the J gene TRBJ2-1, with 8 positions matching TRBD2. Trimming at V came to 9 bases and at J to 6 bases, leaving 16 bases not matched to a gene. The CDR3 loop spans 16 amino acids. Germline V gene lookup returns CDR1 MDHEN and CDR2 SYDVKM. The CDR3 is CASLGSSGAFCNEQFF. In DNA, the CDR3 is TGTGCCAGTTTGGGAAGTAGCGGGGCTTTTTGCAATGAGCAGTTCTTC.

The V gene is TRBV29-1, the J gene TRBJ2-7; TRBD1 matches at 8 bases. CDR3 length: 14 residues. Germline CDR1 reads SQVTM; CDR2 reads ANQGSEA. The V and J ends lost 7 bases and 4 bases, in that order; junction bases with no gene match: 12. Here the CDR3 DNA reads TGCAGCGCGCTAACGATGGACAGGGAGTACGAGCAGTACTTC. Encoded protein: CSALTMDREYEQYF.

The rearrangement joins TRBV5-1 to TRBJ2-5; TRBD2 matches at 9 bases. The CDR3 loop spans 16 amino acids. The V gene's germline CDR1 is SGHRS and CDR2 YFSETQ. The ends lost 4 bases at V and 5 bases at J; junction bases unmatched: 12. The CDR3 nucleotides read TGCGCCAGCAGCCCCACTCTTAGCGGGAGATGGGAGACCCAGTACTTC. This encodes CASSPTLSGRWETQYF.

Only a few counts were recorded for this clone. CDR3 DNA: TGTGCCAGTAGTATTACAGGCGTAGCCTCTGAAGCTTTCTTT. This encodes CASSITGVASEAFF. The V gene is TRBV19, the J gene TRBJ1-1; tentative D call: TRBD1 (5 bases). Germline assignment: CDR1 LNHDA and CDR2 SQIVND (reference sequence). Trimming took off 3 bases at V and 6 bases at J, with 14 bases between the two ends. The CDR3 spans 14 residues.

V is TRBV28 and J is TRBJ2-2; D ambiguous. Trimming shortened V by 10 bases and J by 7 bases, and 13 bases separated the two germline ends. The CDR3 consists of 12 residues. CDR1 MDHEN and CDR2 SYDVKM come from the germline V gene. As DNA, the CDR3 is TGTGCCATCCCCGCTTCAGGCGGGGAGCTGTTTTTT. Translated, it gives CAIPASGGELFF. The full variable domain, its missing parts supplied by reference TRBV28 and TRBJ2-2, is DVKVTQSSRYLVKRTGEKVFLECVQDMDHENMFWYRQDPGLGLRLIYFSYDVKMKEKGDIPEGYSVSREKKERFSLILESASTNQTSMYLCAIPASGGELFFGEGSRLTVL.

The V gene is TRBV11-2, the J gene TRBJ1-1, with 10 positions matching TRBD1. J gave up 3 bases and V 6 bases, and 4 bases lay outside the gene matches. The CDR3 covers 14 residues. The V gene's germline CDR1 is SGHAT and CDR2 FQNNGV. The CDR3 nucleotides are TGTGCCAGCAGTTGGGGGACAGGGGACACTGAAGCTTTCTTT. Translation: CASSWGTGDTEAFF.

This sequence joins TRBV5-1 and TRBJ2-5; 8 bases are shared with TRBD1. The CDR3 has 13 residues. V lost 3 bases to trimming and J lost 3 bases; unmatched junction nucleotides: 1. Germline-derived CDR1 and CDR2 are SGHRS and YFSETQ. In nucleotides, the CDR3 is TGCGCCAGCAGCTCGACAGGGGAAGAGACCCAGTACTTC. Encoded protein: CASSSTGEETQYF.

V usage is TRBV30 and J usage is TRBJ2-3; 11 nucleotides line up with TRBD2. V lost 0 bases, J lost 4 bases, and 12 bases stayed unmatched. The CDR3 covers 18 residues. Germline CDR1 GTSNPN, CDR2 SVGIG (reference sequence). CDR3 bases: TGTGCCTGGAGTGTACTCGGATTAGCGGGAGGGCGGTCAGATACGCAGTATTTT. This codes for CAWSVLGLAGGRSDTQYF.

The gene calls are TRBV7-2 and TRBJ2-7; the D is unclear. Trimming removed 5 bases at V and 3 bases at J, with 17 bases between. The germline CDR1 and CDR2 sequences are SGHTA and FQGNSA. The CDR3 is 15 amino acids. The CDR3 reads CASSLSQVFVYEQYF. CDR3 nucleotides: TGTGCCAGCAGCCTATCCCAGGTATTCGTCTACGAGCAGTACTTC.

The chain combines TRBV19 with TRBJ1-4; TRBD1 aligns across 9 bases. In germline, CDR1 is LNHDA, CDR2 SQIVND (reference sequence). The CDR3 runs to 13 residues. The ends lost 4 bases at V and 7 bases at J; junction bases unmatched: 1. The DNA for the CDR3 is TGTGCCAGTAGTAAGGACAGGGGTGAAAAACTGTTTTTT. Amino acids: CASSKDRGEKLFF.

The chain couples TRBV18 to TRBJ2-7, with a tentative D call TRBD2 (7 bases). CDR3 length equals 14 residues. Germline assignment: CDR1 KGHSH and CDR2 LQKENI. Deletions cut 8 bases from V and 4 bases from J, with 18 bases between. The CDR3 loop is CASRQAGVEYEQYF. The CDR3 nucleotides read TGTGCCAGCCGACAGGCGGGAGTTGAGTACGAGCAGTACTTC.